What follows is one TCR beta chain and its context. Its matching antigen is unknown. This entry is derived from a study of cytomegalovirus exposure and HLA in healthy donors. Study-wide points: The number of N-insertions in an Asian-associated ancestry cluster was reportedly below the roughly 660-donor mean in a later analysis. Accurate HLA-A and HLA-B prediction from TCR beta sequences was reported for most subjects.

The PCR ran on 60 Vbeta and 13 Jbeta primers. Libraries were prepared by immunoSEQ multiplex PCR; TCRdb keeps only in-frame clonotypes and omits some of them. This repertoire shows over 150,000 clones, around 80% found once; its top ten account for under 7.5%. Germline V gene sequence: CDR1 LGHNA, CDR2 YSLEER. The length of the CDR3 is 16 residues. With V trimmed by 4 bases and J by 0 bases, 6 bases remained unmatched. The rearrangement links TRBV4-3 to TRBJ2-3, with 8 bases fitting TRBD1. The sequence was obtained from a man aged 25 to 40 in good health and CMV-seropositive. The sequenced material came from PBMCs. As DNA, the CDR3 is TGCGCCAGCAGCCCCAGGGGGCCAGGGAGCACAGATACGCAGTATTTT. Protein: CASSPRGPGSTDTQYF.